These 24 T cell receptor beta chains came from one sample sequenced in a study of blood T cells in healthy people across ages (dated by TCRdb to between 2015 and 2017). Library construction relied on 5' RACE. TCRdb shows the sequencer as Illumina HiSeq 2500. A second PCR of roughly 6 to 12 cycles was performed with a sample-barcoded 5' primer and a J-beta primer mix. The public reads were reanalyzed by TCRdb: fastp trimming at Q25, MiXCR alignment, in-frame beta chains only. Entries are consolidated by CDR3 protein sequence, retaining the most common genes and DNA. Within this sample are some 1.5 million distinct CDR3 sequences, with 28% of them counted one time only. 7.7% of the sample comes from the top ten. Sequences were obtained from blood. The receptors originated from a woman younger than 45 in good health.

In regard to this clonotype: A much larger clone lies a single base off, so this may be a read error. The chain couples TRBV7-2 to TRBJ2-7, with D unresolved. Germline V lookup: CDR1 SGHTA, CDR2 FQGNSA. This CDR3 comprises 14 residues. Trimming removed 2 bases at V and 0 bases at J, with 8 bases between. CDR3 residues: CASSLTKSSYEQYF. CDR3 nucleotide sequence: TGTGCCAGCAGCTTAACGAAAAGCTCCTACGAGCAGTACTTC.

This clonotype was seen more than once but under ten times. The rearrangement links TRBV4-3 to TRBJ2-1; 14 nucleotides align to TRBD2. This CDR3 has 15 amino acids. The J segment lost 15 bases and the V segment lost 1 base, leaving 8 bases of the junction unmatched. Germline V gives CDR1 LGHNA, CDR2 YSLEER. In DNA form, the CDR3 reads TGCGCCAGCAGCCAAGGGGGACTAGCGGGGGAAGCACGGTTCTTC. Encoded protein: CASSQGGLAGEARFF.

The V and J genes are TRBV29-1 and TRBJ2-1; 12 nucleotides align to TRBD2. Germline values: CDR1 SQVTM, CDR2 ANQGSEA. V lost 4 bases, J lost 9 bases, and 7 bases stayed unmatched. The CDR3 is made up of 14 amino acids. CDR3 protein: CSVVLAGGPSEQFF. Here the CDR3 DNA reads TGCAGCGTTGTCCTAGCGGGAGGGCCTAGTGAGCAGTTCTTC.

This clonotype was picked up a small number of times. The chain has TRBV5-1 and TRBJ1-1; D gene uncertain. The CDR3 consists of 13 residues. The V gene lost 4 bases and the J gene lost 4 bases, with 11 bases spanning the gap. Germline CDR1 is SGHRS and CDR2 is YFSETQ. The CDR3 bases are TGCGCCAGCAGCCAGTCGGGTAGCACTGAAGCTTTCTTT. This gives the protein CASSQSGSTEAFF.

Turning to this clonotype: Being one base from a much bigger clone, this may be a read error. The CDR3 carries no conserved terminal phenylalanine or tryptophan, so it likely arises from a read error. The rearrangement uses TRBV28 and TRBJ2-5; D might be TRBD1 or TRBD2, each matching 5 bases. TRBJ2-7 explains the end of the DNA better; the J call may be wrong. The CDR3 is 14 amino acids. In germline, CDR1 is MDHEN, CDR2 SYDVKM. CDR3 region: CASSLTGLRDEQYL. CDR3 sequence (DNA): TGTGCCAGCAGTTTAACAGGACTCAGAGACGAGCAGTACCTC.

This clonotype appeared a few times. This chain links TRBV5-1 with TRBJ2-5; D could derive from TRBD1 or TRBD2 (5 bases each). The J call may be mistaken, given a closer DNA end match to TRBJ2-7. This CDR3 contains 14 residues. Germline loops: CDR1 SGHRS, CDR2 YFSETQ. CDR3 coding DNA: TGCGCCAGCAGCCTAACGGGGCGTACCTACGAGCAGTACTTC. Protein product: CASSLTGRTYEQYF.

This clonotype was seen a few times. This sequence joins TRBV20-1 and TRBJ2-7; no reliable D call. The ends were cut back, 1 base at V and 1 base at J, with 14 bases in the middle. The CDR3 has 15 amino acids. CDR1 is DFQATT, CDR2 SNEGSKA, per germline (reference sequence). CDR3 in DNA: TGCAGTGCTAGAGCTTGGAAAAAGGAGTCCTACGAGCAGTACTTC. Protein product: CSARAWKKESYEQYF.

This clonotype has a count of ten or more. A read error may account for a junction end that differs from germline. The chain is built from TRBV4-3 and TRBJ1-4; a possible D gene is TRBD1 (5 bases). The CDR3 covers 13 residues. Germline V lookup: CDR1 LGHNA, CDR2 YSLEER. The CDR3 DNA sequence: TGTGCCAGCAGCCAGGAGGGGAATGAAAAACTGTTTTTT. Its translation is CASSQEGNEKLFF.

This clonotype was counted between two and nine times. The CDR3 sequence: CASSPRRANQPQHF. For the CDR3, the DNA is TGTGCCAGCTCACCACGTAGGGCCAATCAGCCCCAGCATTTT. The V and J genes are TRBV18 and TRBJ1-5, with D uncertain. Trimming removed 1 base from V and 3 bases from J, with 7 bases in between. The CDR3 consists of 14 residues. Germline V gene lookup returns CDR1 KGHSH and CDR2 LQKENI. Combining the CDR3 with reference TRBV18 and TRBJ1-5 gives the whole variable domain NAGVMQNPRHLVRRRGQEARLRCSPMKGHSHVYWYRQLPEEGLKFMVYLQKENIIDESGMPKERFSAEFPKEGPSILRIQQVVRGDSAAYFCASSPRRANQPQHFGDGTRLSIL.

This clonotype was observed many times. V is TRBV20-1 and J is TRBJ2-1; 8 positions match TRBD1. V was clipped by 2 bases and J by 7 bases; unmatched bases: 7. CDR3 size: 14 residues. Germline V gene lookup returns CDR1 DFQATT and CDR2 SNEGSKA (reference sequence). The CDR3 bases are TGCAGTGCTAGACGGCCAGGGGGCCGGAATGAGCAGTTCTTC. Translation: CSARRPGGRNEQFF.

On this clonotype: A junction end diverges from the germline sequence, so it may reflect a read error. CDR3 nucleotide sequence: TGTGCCATCTCACCACCGAGCGGGGGTTTTTGGTATGAGCAGTTCTTC. Translating it yields CAISPPSGGFWYEQFF. The chain has TRBV18 and TRBJ2-1; 8 nucleotides align to TRBD2. Germline loops: CDR1 KGHSH, CDR2 LQKENI. The CDR3 length is 16 residues.

This clonotype appeared many times. V is TRBV7-3 and J is TRBJ2-6; either TRBD1 or TRBD2 may fit D (5 bases each). Per germline, CDR1 SGHTA and CDR2 FQGTGA. V shed 5 bases and J shed 0 bases, with 14 bases lying between them. CDR3 size: 17 residues. CDR3 nucleotide sequence: TGTGCCAGCAGCCCCGGGGCGGGTTTCTCTGGGGCCAACGTCCTGACTTTC. Residues: CASSPGAGFSGANVLTF.

This chain uses TRBV7-9 with TRBJ2-5, with D perhaps TRBD1 or TRBD2 (7 bases each). CDR3 size: 15 residues. Trimming took off 1 base at V and 4 bases at J, with 13 bases between the two ends. Germline CDR1 SEHNR, CDR2 FQNEAQ (reference sequence). The CDR3 reads CASSLEDREGETQYF. DNA for the CDR3: TGTGCCAGCAGCTTAGAAGACAGGGAGGGAGAGACCCAGTACTTC.

The gene calls are TRBV14 and TRBJ2-7; the D is unclear. Germline V gene sequence: CDR1 SGHDN, CDR2 FVKESK. CDR3 length: 13 residues. Trimming pared 4 bases from V and 2 bases from J, leaving 9 bases between. In nucleotides, the CDR3 is TGTGCCAGCAGCCCTTACCCACCCTACGAGCAGTACTTC. Its protein is CASSPYPPYEQYF.

Points on this clonotype: The conserved phenylalanine or tryptophan is not found at the CDR3 terminus, so this likely reflects a read error. This chain uses TRBV6-2 or TRBV6-3 with TRBJ1-4; no reliable D call. In germline, CDR1 is MNHEY, CDR2 SVGEGT. V dropped 0 bases and J dropped 10 bases, with 6 bases sitting between them. The CDR3 covers 12 residues. For the CDR3, the DNA is TGTGCCAGCAGTTACTCAGACGGAAAACTGTTTATT. As protein: CASSYSDGKLFI.

The rearrangement joins TRBV6-1 to TRBJ2-4; possible D gene TRBD1, 6 bases. Trimming left V 4 bases short and J 13 bases short, with 20 bases between. The CDR3 runs to 14 residues. Germline values: CDR1 MNHNS, CDR2 SASEGT. CDR3 residues: CASSVGQGSQGQYF. The CDR3 region has the DNA TGTGCCAGCAGTGTCGGGCAGGGGAGTCAAGGACAGTACTTC.

This clonotype was observed a few times. The chain employs TRBV7-2 and TRBJ2-1; 9 bases align to TRBD2. This CDR3 contains 13 residues. J was trimmed by 8 bases and V by 3 bases; bases with no gene match: 2. Germline V gene data show CDR1 as SGHTA and CDR2 as FQGNSA. Here the CDR3 reads CASSFSGRDEQFF. CDR3 coding DNA: TGTGCCAGCAGCTTTAGCGGGAGAGATGAGCAGTTCTTC.

The chain couples TRBV12-3 or TRBV12-4 to TRBJ1-3, with D perhaps matching TRBD1 (5 bases). V shed 5 bases and J shed 8 bases, with 16 bases lying between them. The CDR3 contains 14 residues. CDR3 in amino acids: CASSDDSLTDTIYF. The CDR3 DNA sequence: TGTGCCAGCAGTGATGACAGCCTCACGGACACCATATATTTT.

The chain is built from TRBV7-2 and TRBJ2-1; 8 nucleotides align to TRBD2. The germline gives CDR1 SGHTA, CDR2 FQGNSA. Trimming at V came to 5 bases and at J to 7 bases, leaving 10 bases not matched to a gene. The CDR3 runs to 15 residues. The CDR3 spells CASSTYREGPNEQFF. The DNA for the CDR3 is TGTGCCAGCAGCACCTATCGGGAGGGCCCAAATGAGCAGTTCTTC.

V usage is TRBV20-1 and J usage is TRBJ2-1; D uncertain. The V gene's germline CDR1 is DFQATT and CDR2 SNEGSKA (reference sequence). The CDR3 runs 15 residues. Trimming cost V 3 bases and J 0 bases, with 12 bases left between them. In nucleotides, the CDR3 is TGCAGTGCTAGCCCGACTTTACTCTCCTACAATGAGCAGTTCTTC. Residues: CSASPTLLSYNEQFF.

This clonotype was seen once. The genes are TRBV30 and TRBJ2-7, with 7 bases identical to TRBD1. The trim removed 1 base at V and 7 bases at J, leaving 7 bases unmatched. The CDR3 length is 13 residues. Germline CDR1 GTSNPN, CDR2 SVGIG (reference sequence). The CDR3 bases are TGTGCCTGGAGTGGGACAGGTGCTGGTGAGCAGTACTTC. It codes for CAWSGTGAGEQYF.

The table lists this clonotype with a few counts. The CDR3 sequence: CASSQLGSSYNEQFF. CDR3 DNA sequence: TGCGCCAGCAGTCAACTCGGAAGCTCCTACAATGAGCAGTTCTTC. The rearrangement uses TRBV4-1 and TRBJ2-1; D remains ambiguous. Germline V gene sequence: CDR1 MGHRA, CDR2 YSYEKL. The CDR3 length is 15 residues. The V end was cut by 6 bases, the J end by 0 bases, with 12 bases between.

The gene calls are TRBV7-2 and TRBJ1-2; D remains ambiguous. V was clipped by 3 bases and J by 6 bases, with 14 bases between them. There are 14 residues in the CDR3. Germline CDR1 reads SGHTA; CDR2 reads FQGNSA. CDR3 sequence reads: CASSFFSTGHGYTF. The CDR3 DNA sequence: TGTGCCAGCAGCTTCTTTTCTACGGGCCATGGCTACACCTTC. The variable domain in full, completed from reference TRBV7-2 and TRBJ1-2, reads GAGVSQSPSNKVTEKGKDVELRCDPISGHTALYWYRQSLGQGLEFLIYFQGNSAPDKSGLPSDRFSAERTGGSVSTLTIQRTQQEDSAVYLCASSFFSTGHGYTFGSGTRLTVV.

This clonotype was counted at least ten times. The chain uses TRBV10-3 and TRBJ2-7, with 7 bases that match TRBD1. The CDR3 spans 11 residues. Germline loops: CDR1 ENHRY, CDR2 SYGVKD. The trim removed 5 bases at V and 5 bases at J, leaving 0 bases unmatched. The CDR3 loop is CAISTGDEQYF. CDR3 in DNA: TGTGCCATCAGTACAGGGGACGAGCAGTACTTC.